The source of this TCR beta chain is a study of blood T cell repertoires in COVID-19 (dated by TCRdb to the early 2020s). As for the study more broadly: Samples covering the acute and convalescent phases of COVID-19 were provided by collaborators in the United States, Italy and Spain. The samples were drawn from the first 160 participants of the ongoing ImmuneRACE study and from some 1,300 subjects provided by 6 global collaborators. The prospective study material was composed of cDNA or gDNA derived from T cells, B-cell-depleted T cells, or PBMCs. Where HLA class I and class II types were available, the types were taken from metadata supplied by the sample provider, not from assay-based typing. The repertoires were released in a freely available public database intended as a resource for research on the immune response to SARS-CoV-2. Deeply sampled blood TCRbeta repertoires from subjects exposed to, actively infected with, or recovered from COVID-19 were included in the dataset. Sample metadata almost always included a de-identified subject ID, COVID-19 status, age in years and sex. Broad study findings and their caveats: How much clinical and demographic metadata was included differed by source and by participant, and the metadata was provided uncurated.

TCRbeta CDR3 regions were amplified from genomic DNA by means of the immunoSEQ Assay, a bias-controlled multiplex PCR. The authors' analysis ran thus. The number of nucleated cells in each sample was estimated by amplification of reference gene primers within the assay. To quantify the absolute abundance of each unique TCRbeta CDR3 rearrangement, sequence reads were collapsed and filtered. For each sample, productive Simpson clonality was calculated as the square root of Simpson's diversity index across productive rearrangements. TCRdb's version of the immuneACCESS table is confined to in-frame rearrangements and falls short of the full clone set. An unresolved V gene accounts for under half of the shortfall where checked; the remainder is of unknown origin. The V and J calls and clone size come from that table; D and trimming were worked out from the DNA. Present in this sample are approximately 200,000 clones, about nine tenths of which were seen just once. The top ten clonotypes cover roughly 4.1% of the sample.

For this chain, trimming is 5 bases at the V end and 2 bases at the J end, and the number of junction bases without a gene match is 8. Taken from the germline V gene (reference sequence), the CDR1 and CDR2 loops are SEHNR and FQNEAQ. The CDR3 runs 15 amino acids, cysteine and phenylalanine included. Kept here is only the CDR3 DNA, which spans 45 bases and is read in frame from base 1. In regard to this clone: What this receptor recognizes is not known. There are no base qualities to consult, and no much larger clone falls within one base.

Whole blood was collected in K2EDTA tubes by collaborating institutions according to the institutions' own protocols. For TCRbeta analysis, collaborator samples were shipped as frozen whole blood, as isolated PBMCs, or as DNA extracted from either sample type. The rearrangement combines TRBV7-9 with TRBJ1-1; 7 central bases correspond to TRBD1. Material for sequencing was peripheral blood. The sequence derives from a man between 45 and 60 years old with acute or convalescent COVID-19. In nucleotides, the sequence is TGTGCCAGCAGCACCCACGGGACAGCTAACACTGAAGCTTTCTTT. The encoded protein is CASSTHGTANTEAFF. Full variable domain (CDR3 extended with the reference TRBV7-9 and TRBJ1-1 proteins): DTGVSQNPRHKITKRGQNVTFRCDPISEHNRLYWYRQTLGQGPEFLTYFQNEAQLEKSRLLSDRFSAERPKGSFSTLEIQRTEQGDSAMYLCASSTHGTANTEAFFGQGTRLTVV.